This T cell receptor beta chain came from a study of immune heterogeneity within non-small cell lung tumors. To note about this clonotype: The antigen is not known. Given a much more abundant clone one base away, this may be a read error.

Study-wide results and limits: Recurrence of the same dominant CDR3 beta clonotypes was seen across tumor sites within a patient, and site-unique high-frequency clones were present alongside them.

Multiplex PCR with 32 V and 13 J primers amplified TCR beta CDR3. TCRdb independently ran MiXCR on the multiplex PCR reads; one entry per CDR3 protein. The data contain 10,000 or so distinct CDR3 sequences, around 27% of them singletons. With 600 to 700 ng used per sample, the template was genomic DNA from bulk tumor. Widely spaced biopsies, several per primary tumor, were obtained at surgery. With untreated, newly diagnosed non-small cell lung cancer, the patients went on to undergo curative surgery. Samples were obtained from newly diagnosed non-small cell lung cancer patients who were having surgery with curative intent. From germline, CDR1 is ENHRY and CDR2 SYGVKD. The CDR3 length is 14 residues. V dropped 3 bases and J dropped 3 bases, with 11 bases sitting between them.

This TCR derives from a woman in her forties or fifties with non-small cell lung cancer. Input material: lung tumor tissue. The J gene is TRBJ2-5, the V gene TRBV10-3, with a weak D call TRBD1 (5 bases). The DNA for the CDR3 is TGTGCCATCAGTGAATCTGGACATAAAGAGACCCAGTACTTC. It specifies CAISESGHKETQYF.